A single sample gave rise to the 28 T cell receptor beta chains below, sequenced in a study of T cell responses to AZD1222 COVID-19 vaccine. Clones were sequenced by immunoSEQ multiplex PCR, and TCRdb holds only the in-frame ones, with some missing. The sample records more than 60,000 clones, more than 75% being singletons. The source material was peripheral blood, sampled 28 days after the second AZD1222 dose. The origin of the receptors is an adult who received the AZD1222 COVID-19 vaccine.

The gene calls are TRBV5-1 and TRBJ1-2, with D unclear. Germline CDR1 SGHRS, CDR2 YFSETQ. There are 17 residues in the CDR3. Trimming pared 0 bases from V and 5 bases from J, leaving 20 bases between. CDR3 bases: TGCGCCAGCAGCTTGGTCGGGGTACCGGGTTCCCCTTATGGCTACACCTTC. Translation: CASSLVGVPGSPYGYTF.

This sequence joins TRBV10-3 and TRBJ2-7; D uncertain. This CDR3 region has 12 residues. Germline lookup yields CDR1 ENHRY and CDR2 SYGVKD. Trimming took off 8 bases at V and 0 bases at J, with 8 bases between the two ends. CDR3 loop: CAIASVSYEQYF. The CDR3 bases are TGTGCCATCGCGTCAGTCTCCTACGAGCAGTACTTC.

The DNA of the CDR3 is TGTGCCAGCAGCTTAATAGGGGCCTACACTGAAGCTTTCTTT. Translating it yields CASSLIGAYTEAFF. This chain connects TRBV7-2 to TRBJ1-1; maybe TRBD1 (5 bases). Trimming took 2 bases from V and 3 from J, leaving 10 bases between them. There are 14 residues in the CDR3. Germline CDR1 reads SGHTA; CDR2 reads FQGNSA.

The chain joins TRBV2 to TRBJ1-1, with D unresolved. In germline, CDR1 is SNHLY, CDR2 FYNNEI. V dropped 2 bases and J dropped 6 bases, with 10 bases sitting between them. This CDR3 comprises 13 residues. The DNA of the CDR3 is TGTGCCAGCAGTGAACGCGGCAACGCTGAAGCTTTCTTT. It encodes CASSERGNAEAFF.

The chain is built from TRBV7-2 and TRBJ2-2; D is uncertain. The CDR3 is made up of 14 amino acids. The germline V gene has CDR1 SGHTA and CDR2 FQGNSA. With 4 bases removed from V and 2 bases from J, the gap between germline ends came to 8 bases. The DNA of the CDR3 is TGTGCCAGCAGCTACATGGGAAACACCGGGGAGCTGTTTTTT. Protein sequence: CASSYMGNTGELFF.

This clone was counted only a few times. This chain joins TRBV4-3 and TRBJ1-4; no reliable D call. V gave up 0 bases and J gave up 15 bases, with 14 bases separating them. The CDR3 has 13 amino acids. Germline V lookup: CDR1 LGHNA, CDR2 YSLEER. This CDR3 reads CASSQDPGVPVFF. The CDR3 nucleotides read TGCGCCAGCAGCCAAGATCCAGGCGTCCCGGTGTTTTTT.

This clone has only a few counts. The CDR3 here is CASSADGWSGGEQYF. The CDR3 DNA reads TGTGCCAGCAGCGCCGATGGGTGGTCCGGGGGGGAGCAGTACTTC. The chain links TRBV5-6 to TRBJ2-7, with 7 nucleotides matching TRBD2. This CDR3 is 15 amino acids long. The V gene's germline CDR1 is SGHDT and CDR2 YYEEEE. V dropped 4 bases and J dropped 7; count of bases not matched to a gene: 14.

V and J are TRBV12-3 or TRBV12-4 and TRBJ1-4; TRBD1 might be the D (5 bases). The CDR3 covers 12 residues. With 6 bases removed from V and 6 bases from J, the gap between germline ends came to 8 bases. The CDR3 reads CASRGPDEKLFF. CDR3 in DNA: TGTGCCAGCAGGGGGCCGGATGAAAAACTGTTTTTT.

The genes are TRBV5-1 and TRBJ2-7; D is undetermined. The V end was cut by 6 bases, the J end by 6 bases, with 10 bases between. This CDR3 is built from 11 residues. Looked up from germline, CDR1 is SGHRS and CDR2 is YFSETQ. DNA for the CDR3: TGCGCCAGCAAGGGTGGAGTCGAGCAGTACTTC. Its translation is CASKGGVEQYF.

CDR3 DNA sequence: TGTGCCAGCAGCGGTGGACAGCTAAATTCACCCCTCCACTTT. Protein: CASSGGQLNSPLHF. The chain joins TRBV2 to TRBJ1-6; D is possibly TRBD1 (6 bases). V lost 6 bases and J 7 bases, leaving 13 bases between the germline ends. CDR3 size: 14 residues. Germline assignment: CDR1 SNHLY and CDR2 FYNNEI.

V and J are TRBV2 and TRBJ1-5; D possibly corresponds to TRBD1 (5 bases). Germline V gene data show CDR1 as SNHLY and CDR2 as FYNNEI. The V end was cut by 4 bases, the J end by 4 bases, with 17 bases between. The CDR3 spans 16 residues. The CDR3 coding sequence is TGTGCCAGCAGTGGGCCGGGCAGGGCTGTTAATCAGCCCCAGCATTTT. Translation gives CASSGPGRAVNQPQHF. The complete variable domain, with remaining parts taken from reference TRBV2 and TRBJ1-5, reads EPEVTQTPSHQVTQMGQEVILRCVPISNHLYFYWYRQILGQKVEFLVSFYNNEISEKSEIFDDQFSVERPDGSNFTLKIRSTKLEDSAMYFCASSGPGRAVNQPQHFGDGTRLSIL.

The rearrangement uses TRBV19 and TRBJ1-5; the D gene is possibly TRBD1 (5 bases). CDR1 and CDR2 (germline): LNHDA, SQIVND (reference sequence). The CDR3 has 13 residues. Deletions cut 10 bases from V and 1 base from J, with 11 bases between. CDR3 nucleotides: TGTGCCACCAGCCAGGGAAGCAATCAGCCCCAGCATTTT. Its translation: CATSQGSNQPQHF.

This chain connects TRBV2 to TRBJ1-1; D may be TRBD1 (5 bases). Germline CDR1 SNHLY, CDR2 FYNNEI. The length of the CDR3 is 14 residues. The ends were cut back, 3 bases at V and 4 bases at J, with 12 bases in the middle. The CDR3 region is CASSDQGFSTEAFF. In nucleotides, the CDR3 is TGTGCCAGCAGTGATCAGGGTTTCAGCACTGAAGCTTTCTTT.

The V and J genes are TRBV6-4 and TRBJ1-5; D remains unclear. Germline CDR1 reads MRHNA; CDR2 reads SNTAGT. The CDR3 is 14 amino acids. Trimming took 3 bases from V and 2 from J, leaving 8 bases between them. The CDR3 coding sequence is TGTGCCAGCAGTGATTCCCCTGGCAATCAGCCCCAGCATTTT. It codes for CASSDSPGNQPQHF.

V is TRBV24-1 and J is TRBJ2-5; TRBD1 matches 10 bases. Trimming cost V 4 bases and J 5 bases; bases outside gene matches: 6. This CDR3 comprises 15 residues. CDR1 and CDR2 from the germline V gene are KGHDR and SFDVKD. CDR3 sequence (DNA): TGTGCCACCAGTGACCCTCGGACAGGGGGGGAGACCCAGTACTTC. Encoded protein: CATSDPRTGGETQYF.

This sequence joins TRBV3-1 (or the pseudogene TRBV3-2) and TRBJ2-2; D possibly uses TRBD1 or TRBD2 (5 bases each). The CDR3 has 14 residues. Germline values: CDR1 LGHDT, CDR2 YNNKEL (reference sequence). V lost 4 bases to trimming and J lost 7 bases, with 13 bases between them. In DNA form, the CDR3 reads TGTGCCAGCAGCCTCCGGGGCTTTGGCGGGGAGCTGTTTTTT. Translation: CASSLRGFGGELFF.

This clone appeared once. Sequence at one end of the junction differs from germline and may be a read error. CDR3 bases: TGTGCTAGCAGCCAGAGGGGGGTGAACACTGAAGCTTTCTTT. Protein: CASSQRGVNTEAFF. The chain has TRBV7-7 and TRBJ1-1; D is perhaps TRBD1 (6 bases). Germline V CDR1 and CDR2: SSHAT, FNYEAQ (reference sequence). This CDR3 is 14 amino acids long.

This chain joins TRBV6-5 and TRBJ1-2, with D possibly TRBD1 on 5 matching bases. Trimming cost V 8 bases and J 3 bases, with 10 bases left between them. In germline, CDR1 is MNHEY, CDR2 SVGAGI. This CDR3 is 12 amino acids long. CDR3 sequence (DNA): TGTGCCAGCGGCCTACAGGACTATGGCTACACCTTC. Encoded protein: CASGLQDYGYTF.

This clone was seen a single time. V is TRBV2 and J is TRBJ2-2; D uncertain. This CDR3 has 16 residues. The germline V and J ends were trimmed by 6 bases and 0 bases, with 14 bases remaining between them. The germline CDR1 and CDR2 sequences are SNHLY and FYNNEI. CDR3 residues: CASRLSVAANTGELFF. CDR3 DNA: TGTGCCAGCAGGCTGAGCGTGGCGGCGAACACCGGGGAGCTGTTTTTT.

The rearrangement links TRBV30 to TRBJ2-7, with 10 nucleotides matching TRBD1. The CDR3 length is 16 residues. The ends lost 2 bases at V and 1 base at J; junction bases unmatched: 8. CDR1 GTSNPN and CDR2 SVGIG come from the germline V gene (reference sequence). This CDR3 reads CAWSLPGQGNSYEQYF. CDR3 bases: TGTGCCTGGAGTCTCCCGGGACAGGGGAATTCCTACGAGCAGTACTTC.

The rearrangement uses TRBV4-1 and TRBJ2-1, with D perhaps matching TRBD2 (6 bases). The CDR3 totals 13 residues. Deletions cut 0 bases from V and 13 bases from J, with 13 bases between. Germline V gene data show CDR1 as MGHRA and CDR2 as YSYEKL. CDR3 sequence reads: CASSQDWGDFQFF. CDR3 nucleotides: TGCGCCAGCAGCCAAGATTGGGGGGACTTCCAGTTCTTC.

This clone was seen a few times. The V gene is TRBV10-2, the J gene TRBJ1-1; D may be TRBD1 (5 bases). Trimming pared 6 bases from V and 5 bases from J, leaving 13 bases between. CDR1 WSHSY and CDR2 SAAADI come from the germline V gene. This CDR3 has 13 amino acids. Here the CDR3 DNA reads TGCGCCAGCAGGACTATGGAGGGGACTGAAGCTTTCTTT. This codes for CASRTMEGTEAFF.

Concerning this clone: At one end the junction does not follow the germline gene, possibly because of a read error. The chain employs TRBV5-6 and TRBJ1-2; TRBD1 is a possible D gene (5 bases). CDR1 is SGHDT and CDR2 is YYEEEE in the germline V gene. This CDR3 region has 14 residues. The CDR3 region is CASSLGSTGDGYTF. The CDR3 coding sequence is TGTGCCAGCAGTTTGGGCAGCACGGGGGATGGCTACACCTTC.

In its sample, this clone was seen a few times. The V gene is TRBV20-1, the J gene TRBJ1-3; 12 nucleotides match TRBD1. This CDR3 is built from 14 residues. Germline V lookup: CDR1 DFQATT, CDR2 SNEGSKA (reference sequence). J was trimmed by 4 bases and V by 3 bases; bases with no gene match: 1. This CDR3 reads CSASGTGGGNTIYF. The DNA for the CDR3 is TGCAGTGCTAGTGGGACAGGGGGCGGAAACACCATATATTTT.

This chain links TRBV5-1 with TRBJ1-3; TRBD1 is a possible D gene (6 bases). This CDR3 has 15 residues. V shed 3 bases and J shed 8 bases, with 18 bases lying between them. Germline CDR1 is SGHRS and CDR2 is YFSETQ. DNA for the CDR3: TGCGCCAGCAGCTCGGGGGCGCTGAATCGAGACACCATATATTTT. Protein product: CASSSGALNRDTIYF.

This rearrangement joins TRBV5-6 to TRBJ1-1; no definite D call. V was pared by 0 bases and J by 5 bases, with 8 bases between. Germline V gene lookup returns CDR1 SGHDT and CDR2 YYEEEE. The CDR3 has 13 residues. The chain's CDR3 is CASSLEGRTEAFF. The DNA for the CDR3 is TGTGCCAGCAGCTTGGAGGGTCGAACTGAAGCTTTCTTT. Full variable domain (outside the CDR3, taken from reference TRBV5-6 and TRBJ1-1): DAGVTQSPTHLIKTRGQQVTLRCSPKSGHDTVSWYQQALGQGPQFIFQYYEEEERQRGNFPDRFSGHQFPNYSSELNVNALLLGDSALYLCASSLEGRTEAFFGQGTRLTVV.

V usage is TRBV30 and J usage is TRBJ1-6, with a tentative D call TRBD1 (6 bases). Trimming removed 3 bases at V and 8 bases at J, with 14 bases between. Germline assignment: CDR1 GTSNPN and CDR2 SVGIG (reference sequence). This CDR3 comprises 14 residues. The CDR3 bases are TGTGCCTGGAGCACAGGGAGCCGGGATTCACCCCTCCACTTT. The encoded protein is CAWSTGSRDSPLHF.

The genes are TRBV10-1 and TRBJ2-7; 8 bases agree with TRBD2. CDR1 is WNHNN, CDR2 SYGVQD, per germline (reference sequence). The ends lost 2 bases at V and 4 bases at J; junction bases unmatched: 7. The CDR3 is 15 residues long. CDR3 sequence: CASSESGGSRYEQYF. For the CDR3, the DNA is TGCGCCAGCAGTGAGAGCGGGGGTTCCCGGTACGAGCAGTACTTC.